In its sample, the clone carrying this TCR beta chain was seen a few times. Antigen unknown. The data are from a study of regulatory T cells in long-lasting Graves disease. The wider study: The study counted Graves' disease as persistent given over 5 years of antithyroid drugs and positive TSH receptor antibodies.

The CDR3 consists of 12 residues. Trimming shortened V by 4 bases and J by 7 bases, and 14 bases separated the two germline ends. Germline CDR1 is SQVTM and CDR2 is ANQGSEA. This sample's time point: persistent/refractory GD, antithyroid drugs over 5 years with positive TRAb. RNA extracted from PBMCs served as the sequencing template. The authors drew 7.5 to 10 milliliters of peripheral blood into EDTA tubes. General study findings and limits: Newly diagnosed disease favored TRBV20-1 and TRBJ2-1 over persistent disease. Persistent-disease Graves' patients showed less TCR diversity than new cases.

According to the study, TCR beta libraries were built with iRepertoire HTBI primers and CDR3-region Arm-PCR. TCRdb passed the multiplex PCR reads through MiXCR, listing each CDR3 protein once. The sample yields fewer than 550,000 distinct CDR3 sequences, roughly 21% seen once. The receptor was derived from a female donor with Graves disease. The specimen comprised peripheral blood mononuclear cells (PBMCs), sampled when the disease was refractory, from a patient treated with antithyroid drugs. The chain links TRBV29-1 to TRBJ2-7; TRBD1 might be the D (6 bases). CDR3 nucleotide sequence: TGCAGCGTTGCCCCCGTGCAGGGGGAGCAGTACTTC. Translation: CSVAPVQGEQYF.